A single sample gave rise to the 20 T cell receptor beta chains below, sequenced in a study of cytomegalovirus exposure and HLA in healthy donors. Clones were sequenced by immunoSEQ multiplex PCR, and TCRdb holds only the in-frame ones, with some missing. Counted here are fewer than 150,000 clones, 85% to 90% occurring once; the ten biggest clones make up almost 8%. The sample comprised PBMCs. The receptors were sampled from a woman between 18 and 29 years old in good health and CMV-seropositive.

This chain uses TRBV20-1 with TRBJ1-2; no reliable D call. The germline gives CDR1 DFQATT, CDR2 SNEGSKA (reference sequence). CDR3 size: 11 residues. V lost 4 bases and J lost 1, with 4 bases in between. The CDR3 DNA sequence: TGCAGTGCTATAAATAACTATGGCTACACCTTC. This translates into CSAINNYGYTF.

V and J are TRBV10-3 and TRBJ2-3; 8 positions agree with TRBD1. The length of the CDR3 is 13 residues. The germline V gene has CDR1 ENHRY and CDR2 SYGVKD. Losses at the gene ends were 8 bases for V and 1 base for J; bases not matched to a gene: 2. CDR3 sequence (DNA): TGTGCCATCGGACAGGGCGGCACAGATACGCAGTATTTT. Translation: CAIGQGGTDTQYF.

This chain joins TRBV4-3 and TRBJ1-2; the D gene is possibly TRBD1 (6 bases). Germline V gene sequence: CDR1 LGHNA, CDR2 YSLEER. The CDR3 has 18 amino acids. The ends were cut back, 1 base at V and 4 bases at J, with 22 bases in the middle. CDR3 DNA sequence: TGCGCCAGCAGCCAAGGAAAGGGTGGGGGCAGGGGTCCCTATGGCTACACCTTC. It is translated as CASSQGKGGGRGPYGYTF.

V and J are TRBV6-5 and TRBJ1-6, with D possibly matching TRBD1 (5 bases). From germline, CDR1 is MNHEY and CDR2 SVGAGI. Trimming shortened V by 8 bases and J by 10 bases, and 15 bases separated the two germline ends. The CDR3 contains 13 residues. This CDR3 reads CASSAGPTSPLHF. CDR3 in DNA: TGTGCCAGCTCGGCGGGGCCCACCTCACCCCTCCACTTT.

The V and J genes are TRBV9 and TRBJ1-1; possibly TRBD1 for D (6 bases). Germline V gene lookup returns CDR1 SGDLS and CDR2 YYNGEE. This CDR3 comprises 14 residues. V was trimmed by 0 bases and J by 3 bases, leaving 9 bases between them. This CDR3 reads CASSVVGAHTEAFF. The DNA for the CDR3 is TGTGCCAGCAGCGTAGTGGGGGCGCACACTGAAGCTTTCTTT.

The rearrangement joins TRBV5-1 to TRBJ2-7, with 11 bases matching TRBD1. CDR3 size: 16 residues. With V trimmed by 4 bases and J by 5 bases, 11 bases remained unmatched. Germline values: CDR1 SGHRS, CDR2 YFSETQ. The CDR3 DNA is TGCGCCAGCAGCATCGCCTCCGGGACAGGGGGAAACGAGCAGTACTTC. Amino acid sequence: CASSIASGTGGNEQYF.

The CDR3 is CASSEGNAPQGVQRGTQYF. The CDR3 DNA is TGTGCCAGCAGTGAAGGGAATGCCCCACAGGGGGTACAACGGGGGACCCAGTACTTC. The rearrangement uses TRBV2 and TRBJ2-5; 8 positions agree with TRBD1. CDR1 is SNHLY, CDR2 FYNNEI, per germline. J was trimmed by 7 bases and V by 1 base; bases with no gene match: 20. The CDR3 is 19 amino acids. Complete variable domain (other parts from reference TRBV2 and TRBJ2-5): EPEVTQTPSHQVTQMGQEVILRCVPISNHLYFYWYRQILGQKVEFLVSFYNNEISEKSEIFDDQFSVERPDGSNFTLKIRSTKLEDSAMYFCASSEGNAPQGVQRGTQYFGPGTRLLVL.

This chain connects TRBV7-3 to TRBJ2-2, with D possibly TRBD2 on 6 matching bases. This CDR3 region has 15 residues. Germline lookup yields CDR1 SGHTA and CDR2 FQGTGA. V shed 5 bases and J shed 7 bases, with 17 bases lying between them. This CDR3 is CASSQRGTLGGELFF. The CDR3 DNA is TGTGCCAGCAGCCAGCGCGGGACCCTCGGCGGGGAGCTGTTTTTT.

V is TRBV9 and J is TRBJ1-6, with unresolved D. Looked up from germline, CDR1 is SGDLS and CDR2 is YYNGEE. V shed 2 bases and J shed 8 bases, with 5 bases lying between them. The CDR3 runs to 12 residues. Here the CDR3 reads CASSVRDSPLHF. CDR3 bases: TGTGCCAGCAGCGTTCGAGATTCACCCCTCCACTTT. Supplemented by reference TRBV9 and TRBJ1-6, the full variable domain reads DSGVTQTPKHLITATGQRVTLRCSPRSGDLSVYWYQQSLDQGLQFLIQYYNGEERAKGNILERFSAQQFPDLHSELNLSSLELGDSALYFCASSVRDSPLHFGNGTRLTVT.

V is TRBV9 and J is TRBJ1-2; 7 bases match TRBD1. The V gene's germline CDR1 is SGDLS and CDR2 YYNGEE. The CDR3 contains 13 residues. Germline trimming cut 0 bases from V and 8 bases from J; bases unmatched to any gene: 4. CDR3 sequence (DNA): TGTGCCAGCAGCGTAGGAGGGGGCGCGGGCTACACCTTC. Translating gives CASSVGGGAGYTF.

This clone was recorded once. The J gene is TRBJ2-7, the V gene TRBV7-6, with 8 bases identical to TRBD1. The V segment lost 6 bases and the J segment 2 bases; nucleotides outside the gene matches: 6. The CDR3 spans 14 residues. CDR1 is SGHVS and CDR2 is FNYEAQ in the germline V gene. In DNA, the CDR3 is TGTGCCAGCAGTACAAGGACAGGGCCCTACGAGCAGTACTTC. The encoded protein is CASSTRTGPYEQYF.

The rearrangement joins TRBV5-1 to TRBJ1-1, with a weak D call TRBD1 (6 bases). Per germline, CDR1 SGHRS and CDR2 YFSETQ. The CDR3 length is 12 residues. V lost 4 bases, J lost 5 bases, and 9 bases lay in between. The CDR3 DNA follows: TGCGCCAGCAGCCCAGGACAGACTGAAGCTTTCTTT. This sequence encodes CASSPGQTEAFF.

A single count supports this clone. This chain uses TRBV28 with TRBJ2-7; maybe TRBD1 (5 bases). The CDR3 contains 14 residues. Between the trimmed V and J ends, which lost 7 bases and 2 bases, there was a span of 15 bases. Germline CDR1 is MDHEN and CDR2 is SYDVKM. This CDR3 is CASNPTVTPYEQYF. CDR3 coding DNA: TGTGCCAGCAATCCGACAGTGACTCCCTACGAGCAGTACTTC.

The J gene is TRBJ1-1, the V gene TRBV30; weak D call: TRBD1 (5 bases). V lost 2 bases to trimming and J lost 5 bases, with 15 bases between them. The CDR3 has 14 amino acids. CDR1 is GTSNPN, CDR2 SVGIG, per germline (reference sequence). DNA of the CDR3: TGTGCCTGGAGTCTTATGGCGGGACGAACTGAAGCTTTCTTT. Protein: CAWSLMAGRTEAFF.

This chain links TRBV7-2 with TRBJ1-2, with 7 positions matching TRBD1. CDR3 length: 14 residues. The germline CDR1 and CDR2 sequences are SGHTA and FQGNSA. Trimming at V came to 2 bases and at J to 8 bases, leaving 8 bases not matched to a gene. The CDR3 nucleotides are TGTGCCAGCAGCTTAAGTGGTCAGGGGGACGGCTACACCTTC. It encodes CASSLSGQGDGYTF. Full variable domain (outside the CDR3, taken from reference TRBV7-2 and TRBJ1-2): GAGVSQSPSNKVTEKGKDVELRCDPISGHTALYWYRQSLGQGLEFLIYFQGNSAPDKSGLPSDRFSAERTGGSVSTLTIQRTQQEDSAVYLCASSLSGQGDGYTFGSGTRLTVV.

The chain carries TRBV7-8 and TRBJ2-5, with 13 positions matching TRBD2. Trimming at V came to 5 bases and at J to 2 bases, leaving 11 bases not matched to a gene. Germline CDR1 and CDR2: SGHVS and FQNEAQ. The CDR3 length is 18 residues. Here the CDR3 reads CASSPGLAGAPGQETQYF. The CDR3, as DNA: TGTGCCAGCAGCCCCGGACTAGCGGGAGCCCCAGGGCAAGAGACCCAGTACTTC.

The CDR3 loop reads CASSERGAFF. The CDR3 region has the DNA TGTGCCAGCAGTGAACGCGGAGCTTTCTTT. V gene TRBV6-1 combines with J gene TRBJ1-1; D is unresolved. The V end was cut by 2 bases, the J end by 10 bases, with 5 bases between. This CDR3 contains 10 residues. CDR1 MNHNS and CDR2 SASEGT come from the germline V gene.

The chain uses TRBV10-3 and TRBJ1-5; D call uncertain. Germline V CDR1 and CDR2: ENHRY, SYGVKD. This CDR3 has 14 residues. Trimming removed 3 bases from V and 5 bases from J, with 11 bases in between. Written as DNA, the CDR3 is TGTGCCATCAGTGATGACCCCCGGGATCAGCCCCAGCATTTT. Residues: CAISDDPRDQPQHF.

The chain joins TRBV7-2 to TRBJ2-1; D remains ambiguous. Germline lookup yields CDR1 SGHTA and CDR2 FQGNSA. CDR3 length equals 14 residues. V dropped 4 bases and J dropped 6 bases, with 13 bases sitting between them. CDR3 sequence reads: CASSSNYQGNEQFF. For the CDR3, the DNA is TGTGCCAGCAGCTCGAACTATCAAGGCAATGAGCAGTTCTTC.

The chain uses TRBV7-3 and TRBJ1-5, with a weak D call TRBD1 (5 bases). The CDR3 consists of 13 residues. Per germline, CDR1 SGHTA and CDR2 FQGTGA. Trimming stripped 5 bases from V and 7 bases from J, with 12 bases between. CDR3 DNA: TGTGCCAGCAGCCCACAGGATACGCAGCCCCAGCATTTT. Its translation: CASSPQDTQPQHF.